A selection of T cell receptor beta chains follows, all from one sample in a study of blood T cell repertoires in COVID-19. Repertoires were generated with immunoSEQ multiplex PCR, while TCRdb's copy carries only in-frame clones and drops some. The table has 90,000 to 150,000 clones, about nine tenths seen once. The sequenced material came from peripheral blood. These receptors originate from a man between 65 and 79 years old who had recovered from COVID-19. Each CDR3 is given with its conserved first and last residue. D genes are given only for firm matches. The listing skips clone size in some rows; elsewhere it reads once, few, many or a size class.

D gene | J gene | V gene | clone size | CDR3 DNA | CDR3 protein
NA | TRBJ2-2 | TRBV19 | NA | TGTGCCAGTAGTCCCAGGGCCACTCGGGACACCGGGGAGCTGTTTTTT | CASSPRATRDTGELFF
TRBD2 | TRBJ2-1 | TRBV7-2 | NA | TGTGCCAGCAGCTCAGGACTAGCCTACAATGAGCAGTTCTTC | CASSSGLAYNEQFF
NA | TRBJ1-1 | TRBV12-5 | NA | TGTGCTAGTGGCCCAGAAGACACTGAAGCTTTCTTT | CASGPEDTEAFF
TRBD2 | TRBJ2-3 | TRBV5-5 | NA | TGTGCCAGCAGCTTGACGATGCGGGGGGAGACAGATACGCAGTATTTT | CASSLTMRGETDTQYF
NA | TRBJ1-4 | TRBV6-6 | NA | TGTGCCAGCAGCCCCGGCCAGGTTAATGAAAAACTGTTTTTT | CASSPGQVNEKLFF
NA | TRBJ2-1 | TRBV4-2 | NA | TGTGCCAGCAGCCAAGGCAGGGTTAAAGAGCAGTTCTTC | CASSQGRVKEQFF
NA | TRBJ2-7 | TRBV7-9 | NA | TGTGCCAGCAGCTTACAAGGGGTCGAGCAGTACTTC | CASSLQGVEQYF
NA | TRBJ1-1 | TRBV14 | NA | TGTGCCAGCAGCCAAATCTCAGGCACTGAAGCTTTCTTT | CASSQISGTEAFF
NA | TRBJ1-3 | TRBV6-6 | few | TGTGCCAGCAGTAACGGGGGATACGGAAACACCATATATTTT | CASSNGGYGNTIYF
NA | TRBJ1-1 | TRBV2 | few | TGTGCCAGCAGGCCCCAGGGAGGGGGGAACACTGAAGCTTTCTTT | CASRPQGGGNTEAFF
NA | TRBJ1-5 | TRBV11-2 | NA | TGTGCCAGCAGCTTGAGCACTCATCAGCCCCAGCATTTT | CASSLSTHQPQHF
NA | TRBJ2-1 | TRBV21-1 | NA | TGTGCCAGCAGCAAGGGCACTAGCGGGAGATACAATGAGCAGTTCTTC | CASSKGTSGRYNEQFF
NA | TRBJ2-1 | TRBV7-8 | NA | TGTGCCAGCAGCCCCCAAGCCTCCTACAATGAGCAGTTCTTC | CASSPQASYNEQFF
NA | TRBJ1-2 | TRBV4-2 | NA | TGTGCCAGCAGCCAAGATCGAGGGGGTGGAAGTGATCTCTATGGCTACACCTTC | CASSQDRGGGSDLYGYTF
NA | TRBJ2-2 | TRBV7-3 | NA | TGTGCCAGCAGCTCGGCGGCCGGAGGGCCGGGCGCCGGGGAGCTGTTTTTT | CASSSAAGGPGAGELFF
TRBD1 | TRBJ2-1 | TRBV9 | NA | TGTGCCAGCAGCACGTTCGGACAGGTAGACAATGAGCAGTTCTTC | CASSTFGQVDNEQFF